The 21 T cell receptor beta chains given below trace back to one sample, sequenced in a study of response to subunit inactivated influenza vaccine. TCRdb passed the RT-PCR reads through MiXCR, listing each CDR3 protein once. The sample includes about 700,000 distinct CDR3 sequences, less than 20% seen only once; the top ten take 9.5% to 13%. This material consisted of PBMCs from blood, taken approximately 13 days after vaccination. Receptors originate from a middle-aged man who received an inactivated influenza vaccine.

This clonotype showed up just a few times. The DNA for the CDR3 is TGCGCCAGCAGCCTACTACCGGGCCCGGGACAGGCTTACGAGCAGTACTTC. Protein: CASSLLPGPGQAYEQYF. The chain is built from TRBV4-1 and TRBJ2-7; 8 positions agree with TRBD1. The CDR3 consists of 17 residues. Per germline, CDR1 MGHRA and CDR2 YSYEKL. The junction had 15 bases not matched to a gene; V was cut back by 4 bases and J by 4 bases.

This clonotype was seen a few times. The CDR3 loop is CSARDMGYGRDTQYF. The DNA for the CDR3 is TGCAGTGCTAGAGATATGGGTTACGGAAGGGATACGCAGTATTTT. The rearrangement links TRBV20-1 to TRBJ2-3; D is unresolved. The CDR3 is made up of 15 amino acids. In germline, CDR1 is DFQATT, CDR2 SNEGSKA (reference sequence). Trimming left V 0 bases short and J 6 bases short, with 16 bases between.

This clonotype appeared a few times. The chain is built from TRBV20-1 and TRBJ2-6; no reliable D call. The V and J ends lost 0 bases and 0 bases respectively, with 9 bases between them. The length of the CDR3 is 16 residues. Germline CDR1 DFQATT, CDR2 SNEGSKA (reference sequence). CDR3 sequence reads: CSAREGGVSGANVLTF. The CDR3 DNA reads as TGCAGTGCTAGAGAAGGTGGAGTCTCTGGGGCCAACGTCCTGACTTTC.

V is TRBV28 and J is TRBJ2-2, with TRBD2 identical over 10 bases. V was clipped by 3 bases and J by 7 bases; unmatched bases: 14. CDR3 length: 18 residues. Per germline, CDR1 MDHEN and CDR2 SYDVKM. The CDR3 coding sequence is TGTGCCAGCAGTTTTTTGCTAGCGGGAGTCGAAATAGGCGGGGAGCTGTTTTTT. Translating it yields CASSFLLAGVEIGGELFF.

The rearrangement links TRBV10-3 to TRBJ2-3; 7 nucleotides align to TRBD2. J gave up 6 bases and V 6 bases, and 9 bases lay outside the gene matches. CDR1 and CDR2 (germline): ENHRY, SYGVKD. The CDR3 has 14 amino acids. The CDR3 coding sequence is TGTGCCATCAGCCATAGGGAGGGTGTCGATACGCAGTATTTT. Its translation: CAISHREGVDTQYF.

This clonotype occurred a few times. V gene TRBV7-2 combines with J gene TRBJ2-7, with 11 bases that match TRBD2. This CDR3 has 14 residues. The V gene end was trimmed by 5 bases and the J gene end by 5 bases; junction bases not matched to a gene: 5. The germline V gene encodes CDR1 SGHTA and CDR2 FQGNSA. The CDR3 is CASSLTSGRNEQYF. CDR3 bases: TGTGCCAGCAGCCTAACTAGCGGGAGAAACGAGCAGTACTTC.

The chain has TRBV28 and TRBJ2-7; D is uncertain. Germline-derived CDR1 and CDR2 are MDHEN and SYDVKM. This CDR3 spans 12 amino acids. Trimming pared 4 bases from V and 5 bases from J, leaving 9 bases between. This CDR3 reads CASSSPLDEQYF. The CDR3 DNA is TGTGCCAGCAGTTCCCCGTTAGACGAGCAGTACTTC.

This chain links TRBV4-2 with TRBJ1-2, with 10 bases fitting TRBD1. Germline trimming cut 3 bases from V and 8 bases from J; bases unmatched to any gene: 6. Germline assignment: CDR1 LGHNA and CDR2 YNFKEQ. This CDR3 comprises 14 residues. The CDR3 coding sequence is TGTGCCAGCAGCCAGGGCGACAGGGGGCGAGGCTACACCTTC. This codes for CASSQGDRGRGYTF.

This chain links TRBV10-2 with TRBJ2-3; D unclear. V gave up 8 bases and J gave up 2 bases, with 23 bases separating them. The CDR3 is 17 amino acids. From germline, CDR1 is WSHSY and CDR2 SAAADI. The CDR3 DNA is TGCGCCAGCGGGATCGGTGTGAAGGCAGGCTACACAGATACGCAGTATTTT. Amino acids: CASGIGVKAGYTDTQYF.

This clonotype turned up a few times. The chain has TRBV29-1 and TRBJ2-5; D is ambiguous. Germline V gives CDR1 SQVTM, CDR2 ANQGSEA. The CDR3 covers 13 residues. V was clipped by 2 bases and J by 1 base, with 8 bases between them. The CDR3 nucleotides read TGCAGCGTTGAATTCGTGGGCCAAGAGACCCAGTACTTC. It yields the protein CSVEFVGQETQYF.

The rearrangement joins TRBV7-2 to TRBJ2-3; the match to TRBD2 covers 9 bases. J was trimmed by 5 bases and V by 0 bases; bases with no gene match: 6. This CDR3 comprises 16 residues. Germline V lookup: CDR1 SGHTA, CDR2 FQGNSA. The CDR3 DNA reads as TGTGCCAGCAGCTTAGCTAGCGGGGGCGCTTTAGATACGCAGTATTTT. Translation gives CASSLASGGALDTQYF.

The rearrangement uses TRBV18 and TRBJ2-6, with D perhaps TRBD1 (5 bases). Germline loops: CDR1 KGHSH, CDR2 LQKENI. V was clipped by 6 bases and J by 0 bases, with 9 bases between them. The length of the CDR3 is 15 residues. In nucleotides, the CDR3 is TGTGCCAGCTCTCGACAGATCTCTGGGGCCAACGTCCTGACTTTC. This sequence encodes CASSRQISGANVLTF.

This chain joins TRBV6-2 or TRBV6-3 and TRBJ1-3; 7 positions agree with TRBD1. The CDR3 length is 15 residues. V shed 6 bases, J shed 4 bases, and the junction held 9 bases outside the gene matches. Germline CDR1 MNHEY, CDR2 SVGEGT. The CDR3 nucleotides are TGTGCCAGCAGCAAACAGGGGTCGCCCGGAAACACCATATATTTT. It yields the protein CASSKQGSPGNTIYF.

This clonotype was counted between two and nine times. CDR3 loop: CASSGERGITDTQYF. The CDR3 coding sequence is TGTGCCAGCAGTGGGGAGCGGGGGATCACAGATACGCAGTATTTT. V and J are TRBV2 and TRBJ2-3, with 8 positions matching TRBD2. Germline assignment: CDR1 SNHLY and CDR2 FYNNEI. This CDR3 has 15 amino acids. V shed 4 bases and J 2 bases; nucleotides not matched to a gene: 5. The full variable domain, completed using reference TRBV2 and TRBJ2-3, is EPEVTQTPSHQVTQMGQEVILRCVPISNHLYFYWYRQILGQKVEFLVSFYNNEISEKSEIFDDQFSVERPDGSNFTLKIRSTKLEDSAMYFCASSGERGITDTQYFGPGTRLTVL.

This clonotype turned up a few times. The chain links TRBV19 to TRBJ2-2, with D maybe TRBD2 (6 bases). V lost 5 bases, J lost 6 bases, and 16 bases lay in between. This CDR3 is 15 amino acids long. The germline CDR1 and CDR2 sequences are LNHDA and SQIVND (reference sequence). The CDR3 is CASSRPGERAGELFF. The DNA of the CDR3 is TGTGCCAGTAGTCGTCCGGGAGAACGCGCCGGGGAGCTGTTTTTT.

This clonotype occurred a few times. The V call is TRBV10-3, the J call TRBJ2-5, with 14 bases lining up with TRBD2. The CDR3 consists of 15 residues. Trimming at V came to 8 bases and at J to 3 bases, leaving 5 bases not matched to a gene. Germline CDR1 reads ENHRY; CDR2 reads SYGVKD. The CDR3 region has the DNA TGTGCCATCCGTAAGGGACTAGCGGGAGAAGAGACCCAGTACTTC. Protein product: CAIRKGLAGEETQYF.

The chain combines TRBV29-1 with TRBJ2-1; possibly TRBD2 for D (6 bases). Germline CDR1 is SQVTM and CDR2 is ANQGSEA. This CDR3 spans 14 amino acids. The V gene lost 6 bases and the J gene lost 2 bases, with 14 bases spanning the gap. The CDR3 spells CSVVGERAYNEQFF. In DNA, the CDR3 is TGCAGCGTGGTTGGGGAGCGGGCCTACAATGAGCAGTTCTTC.

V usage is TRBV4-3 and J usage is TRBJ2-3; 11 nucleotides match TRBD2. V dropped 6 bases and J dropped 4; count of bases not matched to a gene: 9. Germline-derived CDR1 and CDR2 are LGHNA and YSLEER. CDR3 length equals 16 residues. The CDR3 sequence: CASRSRVAGGPDTQYF. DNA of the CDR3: TGCGCCAGCAGGTCAAGGGTAGCGGGAGGGCCAGATACGCAGTATTTT.

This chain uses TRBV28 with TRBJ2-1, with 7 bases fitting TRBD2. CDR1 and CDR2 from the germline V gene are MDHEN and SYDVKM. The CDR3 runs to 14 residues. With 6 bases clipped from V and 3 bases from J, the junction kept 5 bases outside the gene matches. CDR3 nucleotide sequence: TGTGCCAGCAGGCTGGCGGGAGTCTACAATGAGCAGTTCTTC. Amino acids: CASRLAGVYNEQFF.

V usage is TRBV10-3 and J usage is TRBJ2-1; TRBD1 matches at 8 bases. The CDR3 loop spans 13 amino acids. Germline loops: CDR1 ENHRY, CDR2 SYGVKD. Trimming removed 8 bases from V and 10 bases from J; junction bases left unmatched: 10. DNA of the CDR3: TGTGCCATCCGACTCACAGGGGGTCACGAGCAGTTCTTC. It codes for CAIRLTGGHEQFF.

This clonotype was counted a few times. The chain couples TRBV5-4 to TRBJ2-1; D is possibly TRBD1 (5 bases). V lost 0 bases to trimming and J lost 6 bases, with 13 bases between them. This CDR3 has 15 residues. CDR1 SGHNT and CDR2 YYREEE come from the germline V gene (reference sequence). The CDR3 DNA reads TGTGCCAGCAGCTTGGATCAGGGTAGGGGCAATGAGCAGTTCTTC. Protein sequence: CASSLDQGRGNEQFF. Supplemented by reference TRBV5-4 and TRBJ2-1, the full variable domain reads ETGVTQSPTHLIKTRGQQVTLRCSSQSGHNTVSWYQQALGQGPQFIFQYYREEENGRGNFPPRFSGLQFPNYSSELNVNALELDDSALYLCASSLDQGRGNEQFFGPGTRLTVL.